The 8 T cell receptor beta chains listed next were all sequenced from one sample in a study of regulatory T cells in long-lasting Graves disease. CDR3 regions were amplified by Arm-PCR using iRepertoire HTBI primers to build TCR beta libraries. A single record per CDR3 protein comes from TCRdb applying MiXCR to the multiplex PCR reads. The data hold some 220,000 distinct CDR3 sequences, with roughly 19% observed a single time. The time point is: newly diagnosed GD, antithyroid drugs for less than 3 months. RNA isolated from PBMCs was used to make the TCR library. This sample was shared with a second study, whose subject was T cells in Graves' hyperthyroidism and ophthalmopathy.

Material: peripheral blood mononuclear cells (PBMCs), obtained at new diagnosis, from a patient treated with antithyroid drugs. The receptors stem from a young woman with Graves disease.

This clonotype was recorded many times. The rearrangement uses TRBV7-9 and TRBJ2-3, with 8 bases lining up with TRBD1. This CDR3 has 16 residues. Per germline, CDR1 SEHNR and CDR2 FQNEAQ (reference sequence). The J segment lost 2 bases and the V segment lost 6 bases, leaving 10 bases of the junction unmatched. CDR3 bases: TGTGCCAGCAGGGAAAGAGGGACAGGCTACACAGATACGCAGTATTTT. Amino acid sequence: CASRERGTGYTDTQYF.

The rearrangement joins TRBV3-1 to TRBJ2-2, with 8 positions matching TRBD2. With 0 bases clipped from V and 5 bases from J, the junction kept 5 bases outside the gene matches. Germline V gene sequence: CDR1 LGHDT, CDR2 YNNKEL (reference sequence). The CDR3 has 16 residues. The CDR3 bases are TGTGCCAGCAGCCAAGATAAGGCTAGCGGGACCGGGGAGCTGTTTTTT. Translating it yields CASSQDKASGTGELFF.

This clonotype was seen at least ten times. The chain employs TRBV28 and TRBJ2-7, with 7 positions matching TRBD2. The CDR3 has 15 residues. In germline, CDR1 is MDHEN, CDR2 SYDVKM. Trimming took 6 bases from V and 2 from J; bases not matched to a gene: 10. For the CDR3, the DNA is TGTGCCAGCAGACCAACTAGCGTAAGGCCCTACGAGCAGTACTTC. Its translation is CASRPTSVRPYEQYF.

On this clonotype: A read error may be the cause here, since a much bigger clone is one base away. This chain links TRBV5-1 with TRBJ1-6; 7 bases fit TRBD1. Trimming took 4 bases from V and 11 from J; bases not matched to a gene: 12. The CDR3 contains 15 residues. Germline CDR1 is SGHRS and CDR2 is YFSETQ. Written as DNA, the CDR3 is TGCGCCAGCAGCCCGGCCGTGCAGGGGGGTCCACCCCTCCACTTT. This sequence encodes CASSPAVQGGPPLHF.

This clonotype was seen only a few times. The J gene is TRBJ2-1, the V gene TRBV12-3 or TRBV12-4; perhaps D is TRBD1 or TRBD2 (5 bases each). This CDR3 contains 13 residues. Trimming took 3 bases from V and 7 from J, leaving 10 bases between them. CDR3 in amino acids: CASSFWDVNEQFF. Here the CDR3 DNA reads TGTGCCAGCAGTTTCTGGGACGTAAATGAGCAGTTCTTC.

This chain connects TRBV15 to TRBJ1-1, with D tentatively TRBD1 (5 bases). V was shortened by 10 bases and J by 6 bases, with 18 bases between the two germline ends. Germline CDR1 and CDR2: LNHNV and YYDKDF (reference sequence). This CDR3 has 13 amino acids. As DNA, the CDR3 is TGTGCCAGCAGAATCAGGGATGGCCCTGAAGCTTTCTTT. It codes for CASRIRDGPEAFF.

This clonotype appeared many times. This sequence joins TRBV2 and TRBJ1-2; D unclear. The CDR3 covers 11 residues. Deletions cut 6 bases from V and 5 bases from J, with 7 bases between. CDR1 and CDR2 (germline): SNHLY, FYNNEI. Written as DNA, the CDR3 is TGTGCCAGCAGGGGTTGGTATGGCTACACCTTC. Protein product: CASRGWYGYTF.

This clonotype has a handful of counts. CDR3 nucleotides: TGTGCCAGCAGCGTAGCGGGGGGGGGGGGCAGGGACACTGAAGCTTTCTTT. Translating it yields CASSVAGGGGRDTEAFF. V gene TRBV9 combines with J gene TRBJ1-1; TRBD1 is a possible D gene (6 bases). This CDR3 region has 17 residues. V was trimmed by 0 bases and J by 3 bases, leaving 18 bases between them. Germline assignment: CDR1 SGDLS and CDR2 YYNGEE.